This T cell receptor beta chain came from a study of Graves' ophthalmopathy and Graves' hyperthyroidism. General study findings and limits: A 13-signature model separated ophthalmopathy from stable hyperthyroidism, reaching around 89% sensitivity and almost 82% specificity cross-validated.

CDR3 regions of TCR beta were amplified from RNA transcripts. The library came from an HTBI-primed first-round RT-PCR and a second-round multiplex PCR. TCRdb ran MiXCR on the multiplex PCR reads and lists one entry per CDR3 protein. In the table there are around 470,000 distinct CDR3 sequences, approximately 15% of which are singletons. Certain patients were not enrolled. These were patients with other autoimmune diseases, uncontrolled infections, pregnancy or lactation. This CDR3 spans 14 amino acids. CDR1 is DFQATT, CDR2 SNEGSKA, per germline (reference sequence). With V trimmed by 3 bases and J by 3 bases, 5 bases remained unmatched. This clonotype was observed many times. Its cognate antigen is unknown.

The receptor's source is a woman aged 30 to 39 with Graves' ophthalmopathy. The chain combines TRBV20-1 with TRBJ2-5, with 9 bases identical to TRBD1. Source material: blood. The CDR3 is CSARDRGTKETQYF. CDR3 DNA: TGCAGTGCTAGGGACAGGGGAACCAAAGAGACCCAGTACTTC.